These T cell receptor beta chains were read from a single sample in a study of blood T cell repertoires in COVID-19. Sequencing used immunoSEQ multiplex PCR; TCRdb keeps in-frame clones, though not all of them. This table has under 500,000 clones, 80% to 90% appearing once. Source material: peripheral blood. The receptors derive from a woman aged 30 to 39 with acute or convalescent COVID-19. The CDR3 runs from the conserved cysteine through the conserved F or W. Fields, in order: CDR3 length, D gene, V gene, J gene, clone size, CDR3 DNA, CDR3 protein. The D gene is left open where the match is weak. A row's size may be missing; if present it is once, few, many or a size class.

>12|TRBD1|TRBV7-9|TRBJ2-7|few
TGTGCCAGCAGGGACAGGGCCTACGAGCAGTACTTC
CASRDRAYEQYF
>8|NA|TRBV19|TRBJ2-1|NA
TGTGCCATCCTTGAGCAGTTCTTC
CAILEQFF
>17|TRBD1|TRBV6-6|TRBJ2-7|NA
TGTGCCAGCAGTCCTCCGTCGTTGACAGGGGTCCCGTACGAGCAGTACTTC
CASSPPSLTGVPYEQYF
>15|NA|TRBV6-5|TRBJ1-3|once
TGTGCCAGCAGAAGCAACAGGGATCCTGGAAACACCATATATTTT
CASRSNRDPGNTIYF
>13|NA|TRBV25-1|TRBJ1-2|NA
TGTGCCAGCAGTTCCGGGACACTTGATGGCTACACCTTC
CASSSGTLDGYTF
>16|NA|TRBV10-3|TRBJ2-4|NA
TGTGCCATCAGCGATCTTGACAGACAGGGAGGTAACATTCAGTACTTC
CAISDLDRQGGNIQYF
>12|NA|TRBV3-1/TRBV3-2|TRBJ1-1|NA
TGTGCCAGCAGCCAAGCCGTGGGGGGAGCTTTCTTT
CASSQAVGGAFF
>16|NA|TRBV3-1/TRBV3-2|TRBJ1-6|once
TGTGCCAGCAGCCAAGTTGGCGGCGGAGAGAATTCACCCCTCCACTTT
CASSQVGGGENSPLHF
>13|NA|TRBV12-3/TRBV12-4|TRBJ1-2|NA
TGTGCCAGCAGCCCAGGGGCCCGCTATGGCTACACCTTC
CASSPGARYGYTF
>15|TRBD2|TRBV11-2|TRBJ2-1|NA
TGTGCCAGCAGCTTATATCCAGCGGGGGGGCCTGAGCAGTTCTTC
CASSLYPAGGPEQFF
>16|TRBD2|TRBV24-1|TRBJ2-3|NA
TGTGCCACCAGTGATAAAGCGGGGGGGGTCACAGATACGCAGTATTTT
CATSDKAGGVTDTQYF
>14|NA|TRBV2|TRBJ2-1|NA
TGTGCCAGCAGCCTGGGGACTTCCTACAATGAGCAGTTCTTC
CASSLGTSYNEQFF
>16|TRBD2|TRBV2|TRBJ2-3|NA
TGTGCCAGCATCCATCTTAGGCTAGCGGGGGCGAGGGTGCAGTATTTT
CASIHLRLAGARVQYF
>12|TRBD1|TRBV30|TRBJ1-2|NA
TGTGCCTGGGCGACAGGGGTTTATGGCTACACCTTC
CAWATGVYGYTF
>13|TRBD1|TRBV11-2|TRBJ2-7|once
TGTGCCAGCAGCGGGACAGAAGATTACGAGCAGTACTTC
CASSGTEDYEQYF
>14|TRBD1|TRBV19|TRBJ2-5|NA
TGTGCCAGTAGTTCGACAGGGACCCAAGAGACCCAGTACTTC
CASSSTGTQETQYF
>19|TRBD2|TRBV18|TRBJ2-3|NA
TGTGCCAGCTCACGCTCTCGAAGGCCGTGGCAGCGGGACACAGATACGCAGTATTTT
CASSRSRRPWQRDTDTQYF
>12|NA|TRBV29-1|TRBJ1-5|NA
TGCAGCGTCGGAATGGGCGTTCAGCCCCAGCATTTT
CSVGMGVQPQHF
>15|NA|TRBV23-1|TRBJ1-4|NA
TGCGCCAGCAGTCAATCGAGGGTGGTTTATGAAAAACTGTTTTTT
CASSQSRVVYEKLFF
>15|TRBD2|TRBV20-1|TRBJ2-1|NA
TGCAGTGCTAGTGAGCGGGGGCCCGCTTACAATGAGCAGTTCTTC
CSASERGPAYNEQFF
>18|TRBD1|TRBV3-1/TRBV3-2|TRBJ1-6|NA
TGTGCCAGCAGCCAAGAGGGGGACAGAAGCTCCTATAATTCACCCCTCCACTTT
CASSQEGDRSSYNSPLHF
>16|NA|TRBV29-1|TRBJ1-2|NA
TGCAGCGTTGAAGATCGGGCAGGGTTACCAGAATATGGCTACACCTTC
CSVEDRAGLPEYGYTF
>16|NA|TRBV19|TRBJ2-2|NA
TGTGCCAGTAGCGGGATCCGGACAGCGAACACCGGGGAGCTGTTTTTT
CASSGIRTANTGELFF
>16|TRBD1|TRBV11-2|TRBJ1-1|NA
TGTGCCAGCAGCTTAAAACAGGGGGATTGGGGCACTGAAGCTTTCTTT
CASSLKQGDWGTEAFF
>14|NA|TRBV24-1|TRBJ1-4|NA
TGTGCCACCAGTGATGGACAGCTGAAAGAAAAACTGTTTTTT
CATSDGQLKEKLFF
>14|TRBD1|TRBV28|TRBJ1-5|NA
TGTGCCAGCAGCAATCCACAGGGGTATCAGCCCCAGCATTTT
CASSNPQGYQPQHF